The 11 T cell receptor beta chains in this list originate from one sample, sequenced in a study of cytomegalovirus exposure and HLA in healthy donors. PCR employed 60 Vbeta and 13 Jbeta primers. Libraries were prepared by immunoSEQ multiplex PCR; TCRdb keeps only in-frame clonotypes and omits some of them. The repertoire consists of roughly 140,000 clones, with roughly 75% occurring once and the leading ten covering 1.2% to 1.5%. The sequencing input was PBMCs. These receptors were taken from a young man in good health and CMV-seronegative.

This clone appeared a few times. V is TRBV18 and J is TRBJ1-1; D gene unclear. Trimming left V 2 bases short and J 5 bases short, with 15 bases between. The CDR3 length is 15 residues. CDR1 and CDR2 (germline): KGHSH, LQKENI. The CDR3 coding sequence is TGTGCCAGCTCACCATCTTCCGGGAGTAGGACTGAAGCTTTCTTT. Amino acid sequence: CASSPSSGSRTEAFF.

V usage is TRBV27 and J usage is TRBJ2-7; D ambiguous. Germline V gives CDR1 MNHEY, CDR2 SMNVEV (reference sequence). CDR3 size: 14 residues. V was clipped by 5 bases and J by 4 bases, with 15 bases between them. The CDR3 spells CASSPKFYGYEQYF. The CDR3 nucleotides read TGTGCCAGCAGTCCAAAGTTTTACGGGTACGAGCAGTACTTC.

V and J are TRBV27 and TRBJ2-3; 13 nucleotides line up with TRBD2. There are 17 residues in the CDR3. Trimming at V came to 5 bases and at J to 7 bases, leaving 12 bases not matched to a gene. Germline V gene data show CDR1 as MNHEY and CDR2 as SMNVEV (reference sequence). For the CDR3, the DNA is TGTGCCAGCAGTCTTCCCGGGACTAGCGGGGTAGCGAATACGCAGTATTTT. Protein: CASSLPGTSGVANTQYF.

This sequence joins TRBV27 and TRBJ1-5; a possible D gene is TRBD1 (6 bases). Germline V CDR1 and CDR2: MNHEY, SMNVEV (reference sequence). The CDR3 spans 15 residues. V lost 4 bases to trimming and J lost 4 bases, with 14 bases between them. CDR3 sequence reads: CASSSTGRWNQPQHF. The CDR3 bases are TGTGCCAGCAGTTCTACAGGGAGATGGAATCAGCCCCAGCATTTT.

The chain links TRBV7-8 to TRBJ2-7; 14 bases agree with TRBD2. The CDR3 runs 16 residues. J gave up 2 bases and V 7 bases, and 7 bases lay outside the gene matches. CDR1 SGHVS and CDR2 FQNEAQ come from the germline V gene. Here the CDR3 reads CASMGRLAGGPYEQYF. Written as DNA, the CDR3 is TGTGCCAGCATGGGGAGACTAGCGGGAGGGCCCTACGAGCAGTACTTC.

V is TRBV13 and J is TRBJ2-5, with D possibly matching TRBD1 (6 bases). V gave up 2 bases and J gave up 5 bases, with 15 bases separating them. The CDR3 runs 15 residues. Germline loops: CDR1 PRHDT, CDR2 FYEKMQ (reference sequence). CDR3 residues: CASSLTGSSEETQYF. CDR3 nucleotide sequence: TGTGCCAGCAGCTTAACAGGGAGCTCGGAGGAGACCCAGTACTTC.

The chain links TRBV13 to TRBJ2-2, with a tentative D call TRBD1 (5 bases). V lost 6 bases and J lost 3, with 5 bases in between. The CDR3 extends over 12 amino acids. Germline values: CDR1 PRHDT, CDR2 FYEKMQ (reference sequence). The DNA of the CDR3 is TGTGCCAGCAGGGGGCACACCGGGGAGCTGTTTTTT. Translating it yields CASRGHTGELFF.

This chain joins TRBV30 and TRBJ1-1; maybe TRBD1 (6 bases). Germline V CDR1 and CDR2: GTSNPN, SVGIG (reference sequence). This CDR3 region has 15 residues. Deletions cut 2 bases from V and 3 bases from J, with 16 bases between. In nucleotides, the CDR3 is TGTGCCTGGAGTCCGGGACACTGGGGAGACACTGAAGCTTTCTTT. Translation: CAWSPGHWGDTEAFF.

This clone was seen a handful of times. The genes are TRBV18 and TRBJ2-2; the D gene is possibly TRBD2 (6 bases). V dropped 11 bases and J dropped 0 bases, with 19 bases sitting between them. Germline CDR1 KGHSH, CDR2 LQKENI. CDR3 length: 16 residues. CDR3 DNA: TGTGCCGCCCAGGAGGGCACGGATCCGAACACCGGGGAGCTGTTTTTT. Its translation: CAAQEGTDPNTGELFF.

This clone was counted a few times. Here the CDR3 reads CASSLGQPIYEQYF. The CDR3, as DNA: TGTGCCAGCAGCCTGGGACAGCCGATATACGAGCAGTACTTC. The V and J genes are TRBV11-2 and TRBJ2-7; the match to TRBD1 covers 7 bases. The CDR3 contains 14 residues. Germline V CDR1 and CDR2: SGHAT, FQNNGV. V dropped 5 bases and J dropped 4; count of bases not matched to a gene: 8.

This rearrangement joins TRBV27 to TRBJ2-3; tentative D call: TRBD2 (6 bases). V lost 3 bases and J lost 4, with 11 bases in between. Per germline, CDR1 MNHEY and CDR2 SMNVEV (reference sequence). The CDR3 length is 14 residues. The CDR3 DNA reads TGTGCCAGCAGTTTTGGCGGGAACTCAGATACGCAGTATTTT. Translated: CASSFGGNSDTQYF.